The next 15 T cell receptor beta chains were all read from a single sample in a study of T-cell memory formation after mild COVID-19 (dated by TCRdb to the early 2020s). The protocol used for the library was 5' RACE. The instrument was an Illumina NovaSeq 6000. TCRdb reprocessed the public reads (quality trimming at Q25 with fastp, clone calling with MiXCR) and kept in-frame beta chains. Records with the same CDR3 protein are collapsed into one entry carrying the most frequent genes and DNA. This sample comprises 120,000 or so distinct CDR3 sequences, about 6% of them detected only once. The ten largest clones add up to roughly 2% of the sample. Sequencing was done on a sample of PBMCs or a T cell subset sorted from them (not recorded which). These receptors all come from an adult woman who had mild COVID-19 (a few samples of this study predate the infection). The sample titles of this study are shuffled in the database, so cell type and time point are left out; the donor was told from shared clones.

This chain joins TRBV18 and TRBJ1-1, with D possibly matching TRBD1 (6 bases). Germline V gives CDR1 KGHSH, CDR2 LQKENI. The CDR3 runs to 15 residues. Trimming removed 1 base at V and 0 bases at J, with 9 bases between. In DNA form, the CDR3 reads TGTGCCAGCTCACCACAAGGGGGGATGAACACTGAAGCTTTCTTT. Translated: CASSPQGGMNTEAFF.

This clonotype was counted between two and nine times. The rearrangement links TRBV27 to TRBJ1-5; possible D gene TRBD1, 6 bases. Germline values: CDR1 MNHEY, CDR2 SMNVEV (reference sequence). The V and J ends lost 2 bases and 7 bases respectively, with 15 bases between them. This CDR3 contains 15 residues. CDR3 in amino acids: CASSLVPGAGQPQHF. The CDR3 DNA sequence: TGTGCCAGCAGTTTAGTGCCGGGGGCCGGGCAGCCCCAGCATTTT.

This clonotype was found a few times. The CDR3, as DNA: TGTGCCAGCAGCCAATATCCCCGTATGACAGCCAACTATGGCTACACCTTC. Encoded protein: CASSQYPRMTANYGYTF. The chain joins TRBV12-3 or TRBV12-4 to TRBJ1-2, with D possibly TRBD1 on 5 matching bases. V was cut by 6 bases and J by 2 bases, with 22 bases left in between. The CDR3 loop spans 17 amino acids.

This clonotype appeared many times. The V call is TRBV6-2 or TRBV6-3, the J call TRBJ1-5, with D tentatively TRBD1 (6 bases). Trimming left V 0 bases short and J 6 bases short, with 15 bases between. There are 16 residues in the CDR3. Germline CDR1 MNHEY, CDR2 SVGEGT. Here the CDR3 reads CASSYSPGVRSQPQHF. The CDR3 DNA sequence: TGTGCCAGCAGTTACTCTCCAGGGGTCCGAAGTCAGCCCCAGCATTTT.

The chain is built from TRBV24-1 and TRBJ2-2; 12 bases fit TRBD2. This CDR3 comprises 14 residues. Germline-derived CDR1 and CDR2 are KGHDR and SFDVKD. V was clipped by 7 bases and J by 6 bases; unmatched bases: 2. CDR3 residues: CATRGLAGPGELFF. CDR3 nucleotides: TGTGCCACCAGAGGACTAGCGGGACCCGGGGAGCTGTTTTTT.

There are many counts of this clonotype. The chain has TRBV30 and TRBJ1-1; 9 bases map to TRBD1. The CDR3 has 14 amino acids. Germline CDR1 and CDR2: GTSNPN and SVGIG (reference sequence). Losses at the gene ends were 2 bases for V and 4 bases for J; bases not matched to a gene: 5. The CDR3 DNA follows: TGTGCCTGGAGTAAGGACAGGGGTATCACTGAAGCTTTCTTT. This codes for CAWSKDRGITEAFF.

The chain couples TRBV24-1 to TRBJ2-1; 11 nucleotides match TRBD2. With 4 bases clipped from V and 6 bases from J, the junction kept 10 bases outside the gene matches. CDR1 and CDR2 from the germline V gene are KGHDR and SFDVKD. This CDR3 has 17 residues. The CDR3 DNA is TGTGCCACCAGTGACTCTGCACTAGCGGGAGTTCTCAATGAGCAGTTCTTC. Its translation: CATSDSALAGVLNEQFF.

In DNA form, the CDR3 reads TGCAGTGCGAGGCAGGGAAGCTATGGCTACACCTTC. The encoded protein is CSARQGSYGYTF. This chain connects TRBV20-1 to TRBJ1-2; TRBD1 is a possible D gene (5 bases). This CDR3 region has 12 residues. Germline CDR1 is DFQATT and CDR2 is SNEGSKA (reference sequence). V lost 6 bases and J lost 4, with 12 bases in between.

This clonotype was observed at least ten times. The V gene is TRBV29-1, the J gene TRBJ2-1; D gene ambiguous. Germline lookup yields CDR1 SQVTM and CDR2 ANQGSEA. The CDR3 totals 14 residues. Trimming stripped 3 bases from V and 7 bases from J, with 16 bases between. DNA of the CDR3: TGCAGCGTTGAGTTGGTACAGAGGCAGAATGAGCAGTTCTTC. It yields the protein CSVELVQRQNEQFF.

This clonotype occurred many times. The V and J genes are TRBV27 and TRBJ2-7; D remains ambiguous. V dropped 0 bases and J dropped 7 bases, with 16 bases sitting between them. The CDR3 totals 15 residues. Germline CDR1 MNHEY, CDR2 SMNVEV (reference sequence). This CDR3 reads CASSLSPGPLDEQYF. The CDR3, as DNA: TGTGCCAGCAGTTTATCGCCAGGCCCCCTAGATGAGCAGTACTTC.

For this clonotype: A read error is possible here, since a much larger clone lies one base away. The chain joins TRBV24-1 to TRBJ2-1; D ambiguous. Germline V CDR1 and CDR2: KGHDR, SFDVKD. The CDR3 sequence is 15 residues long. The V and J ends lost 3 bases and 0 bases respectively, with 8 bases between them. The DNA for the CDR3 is TGTGCCACCAGTGATCCAACGATCTCCTACAATGAGCAGTTCTTC. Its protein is CATSDPTISYNEQFF.

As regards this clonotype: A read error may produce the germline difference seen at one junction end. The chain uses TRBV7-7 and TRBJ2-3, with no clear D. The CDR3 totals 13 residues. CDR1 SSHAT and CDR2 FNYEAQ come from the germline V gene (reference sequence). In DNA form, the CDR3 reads TGTGCTAGCAGCCTGAGCTGGAGAGATACGCAGTATTTT. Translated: CASSLSWRDTQYF.

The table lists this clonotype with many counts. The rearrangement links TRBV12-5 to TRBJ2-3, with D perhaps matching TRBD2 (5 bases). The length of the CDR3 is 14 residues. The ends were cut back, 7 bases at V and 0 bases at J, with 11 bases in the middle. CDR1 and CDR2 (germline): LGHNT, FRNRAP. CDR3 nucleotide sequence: TGTGCTAGTGCCTGGACTCCGAGCACAGATACGCAGTATTTT. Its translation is CASAWTPSTDTQYF.

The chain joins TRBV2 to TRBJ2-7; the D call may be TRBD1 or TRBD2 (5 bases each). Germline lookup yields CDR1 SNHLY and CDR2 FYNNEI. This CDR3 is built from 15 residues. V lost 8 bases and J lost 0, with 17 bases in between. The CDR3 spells CASQEGTAISYEQYF. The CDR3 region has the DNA TGTGCCAGCCAAGAGGGGACCGCGATCTCCTACGAGCAGTACTTC. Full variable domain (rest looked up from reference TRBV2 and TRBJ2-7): EPEVTQTPSHQVTQMGQEVILRCVPISNHLYFYWYRQILGQKVEFLVSFYNNEISEKSEIFDDQFSVERPDGSNFTLKIRSTKLEDSAMYFCASQEGTAISYEQYFGPGTRLTVT.

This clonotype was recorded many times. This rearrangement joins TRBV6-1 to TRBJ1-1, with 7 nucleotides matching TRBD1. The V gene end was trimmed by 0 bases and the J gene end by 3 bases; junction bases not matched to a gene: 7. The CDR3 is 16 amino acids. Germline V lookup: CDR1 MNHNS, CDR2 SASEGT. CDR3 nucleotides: TGTGCCAGCAGTGAAGCGTGGCCAGGGGGGGACACTGAAGCTTTCTTT. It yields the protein CASSEAWPGGDTEAFF.